One and the same sample provided the 9 T cell receptor beta chains below, sequenced in a study of breast tumors, draining lymph nodes, adjacent tissues. TCRdb itself ran the multiplex PCR reads through MiXCR, one entry per CDR3 protein. The sample contains 20,000 to 30,000 distinct CDR3 sequences, less than 25% of which appear only once. Sample: breast tumor tissue. The source of these receptors is a female donor with breast cancer. Some clones in this sample may be carry-over from other donors' samples.

This clonotype is medium-sized. The chain is built from TRBV20-1 and TRBJ1-2; the D is unclear. The CDR3 sequence is 11 residues long. Germline-derived CDR1 and CDR2 are DFQATT and SNEGSKA (reference sequence). V gave up 0 bases and J gave up 7 bases, with 6 bases separating them. The CDR3 nucleotides are TGCAGTGCTAGAGATGGGGTTGGCTACACCTTC. Protein sequence: CSARDGVGYTF.

At least ten counts were recorded for this clonotype. The chain uses TRBV28 and TRBJ2-7; TRBD1 aligns across 8 bases. Germline CDR1 reads MDHEN; CDR2 reads SYDVKM. The CDR3 runs 17 residues. Trimming removed 4 bases from V and 2 bases from J; junction bases left unmatched: 13. The CDR3 spells CASSYPLSGTGAYEQYF. The CDR3 DNA follows: TGTGCCAGCAGTTACCCTCTCTCTGGGACAGGAGCCTACGAGCAGTACTTC.

Concerning this clonotype: A junction end diverges from the germline sequence, so it may reflect a read error. The gene calls are TRBV7-2 and TRBJ2-1; D gene uncertain. In germline, CDR1 is SGHTA, CDR2 FQGNSA. CDR3 length: 13 residues. CDR3 bases: TGTGCCAGCAGCTCCCTGACGGGCAATGAGCAGCTCTTC. It yields the protein CASSSLTGNEQLF.

This clonotype was seen ten or more times. The chain combines TRBV6-5 with TRBJ2-5, with 8 bases lining up with TRBD1. CDR3 size: 17 residues. CDR1 is MNHEY, CDR2 SVGAGI, per germline. The J segment lost 5 bases and the V segment lost 7 bases, leaving 18 bases of the junction unmatched. CDR3 DNA sequence: TGTGCCAGCAAAGTAGGATTCAGGACAGGGAATTTGGAGACCCAGTACTTC. This encodes CASKVGFRTGNLETQYF.

V is TRBV11-2 and J is TRBJ1-1; 9 positions agree with TRBD1. The J segment lost 4 bases and the V segment lost 5 bases, leaving 2 bases of the junction unmatched. Germline values: CDR1 SGHAT, CDR2 FQNNGV. This CDR3 has 13 residues. The CDR3 DNA sequence: TGTGCCAGCAGCCGGACAGGGGCCACTGAAGCTTTCTTT. Encoded protein: CASSRTGATEAFF.

At least ten counts were recorded for this clonotype. The rearrangement uses TRBV2 and TRBJ1-4; tentatively, D is TRBD1 (5 bases). With 5 bases removed from V and 5 bases from J, the gap between germline ends came to 9 bases. CDR1 is SNHLY, CDR2 FYNNEI, per germline. This CDR3 comprises 13 residues. CDR3 in DNA: TGTGCCAGCAGTCGGGGACGAAATGAAAAACTGTTTTTT. It translates to CASSRGRNEKLFF.

The CDR3 nucleotides read TGTGCCAGCAGTTTTGGGGTCCGGGGCTATGGCTACACCTTC. This codes for CASSFGVRGYGYTF. The V and J genes are TRBV12-3 or TRBV12-4 and TRBJ1-2; no definite D call. V was clipped by 3 bases and J by 4 bases, with 12 bases between them. The CDR3 totals 14 residues.

This clonotype was counted ten times or more. The rearrangement links TRBV6-1 to TRBJ2-7; D may match TRBD1 or TRBD2 (6 bases each). V was clipped by 7 bases and J by 3 bases, with 25 bases between them. Germline V lookup: CDR1 MNHNS, CDR2 SASEGT. This CDR3 has 17 residues. DNA of the CDR3: TGTGCCAGCAATTCTATACTAGGGGGGCTTCTGAACTACGAGCAGTACTTC. Its translation is CASNSILGGLLNYEQYF.

This clonotype was detected many times. This chain links TRBV27 with TRBJ2-3; D may match TRBD1 or TRBD2 (5 bases each). V was shortened by 4 bases and J by 6 bases, with 26 bases between the two germline ends. The CDR3 covers 18 residues. The germline V gene has CDR1 MNHEY and CDR2 SMNVEV (reference sequence). CDR3 nucleotide sequence: TGTGCCAGCAGTTATGGGGCGGGCAGAAACCTCTGGGGGGATACGCAGTATTTT. It is translated as CASSYGAGRNLWGDTQYF.